This TCR beta chain was sequenced during a study of Graves' ophthalmopathy and Graves' hyperthyroidism. Study conclusions and caveats: An approximately 80% specificity and about 90% sensitivity were achieved by a 13-signature model that separated ophthalmopathy from stable hyperthyroidism. Blood also carried most expanded thyroid clonotypes exceeding 0.001 frequency.

Concerning this clonotype: Its target is not known. A read error may be the cause here, since a much bigger clone is one base away.

Germline V gene data show CDR1 as SNHLY and CDR2 as FYNNEI. This CDR3 has 14 residues. V was clipped by 3 bases and J by 5 bases, with 14 bases between them. Amplifying from RNA transcripts, the study obtained TCR beta CDR3 regions. An opening RT-PCR round employed HTBI primers and preceded a second-round multiplex PCR. From the multiplex PCR reads, TCRdb called clonotypes with MiXCR, one entry per CDR3 protein. The sample has almost 750,000 distinct CDR3 sequences, 35% to 50% seen once. Among the exclusions were patients with other autoimmune diseases, uncontrolled infections, pregnancy or lactation. Diagnosis relied on clinical symptoms, serum thyroxine, TRAb, thyroid ultrasound and orbital computed tomography.

The chain couples TRBV2 to TRBJ2-7; tentatively, D is TRBD1 or TRBD2 (6 bases each). The sequenced sample consisted of peripheral blood. This receptor was identified in an adult man with Graves' ophthalmopathy. The CDR3 DNA sequence: TGTGCCAGCAGTGAGCTAGGGGGAGGACACGAGCAGTACTTC. This gives the protein CASSELGGGHEQYF.